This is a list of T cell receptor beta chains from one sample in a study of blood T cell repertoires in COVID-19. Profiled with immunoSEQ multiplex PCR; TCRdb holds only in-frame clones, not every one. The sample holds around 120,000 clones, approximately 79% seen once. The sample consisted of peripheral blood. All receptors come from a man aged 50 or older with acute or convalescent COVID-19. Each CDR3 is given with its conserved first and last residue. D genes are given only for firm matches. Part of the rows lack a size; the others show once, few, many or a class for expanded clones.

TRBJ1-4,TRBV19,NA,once,TGTGCCAGTAACCCACAGGGATATAATGAAAAACTGTTTTTT,CASNPQGYNEKLFF
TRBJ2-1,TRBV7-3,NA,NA,TGTGCCAGCAGCCGTTCAGGATACAATGAGCAGTTCTTC,CASSRSGYNEQFF
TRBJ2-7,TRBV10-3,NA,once,TGTGCCATCAGTGGCCTAGCTCCAGGACAGTCCTACGAGCAGTACTTC,CAISGLAPGQSYEQYF
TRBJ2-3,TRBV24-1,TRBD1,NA,TGTGCCACCAGTGCTCCCTCGGGGACAGGGGCCGAAGATACGCAGTATTTT,CATSAPSGTGAEDTQYF
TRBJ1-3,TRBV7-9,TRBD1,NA,TGTGCCAGCATACAGGGGGCTGGAAACACCATATATTTT,CASIQGAGNTIYF
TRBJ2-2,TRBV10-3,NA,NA,TGTGCCATCAGTGAGATGGGTAGCGATACCGGGGAGCTGTTTTTT,CAISEMGSDTGELFF
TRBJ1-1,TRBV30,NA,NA,TGTGCCTGGGGACAGTTAGGCGCTGAAGCTTTCTTT,CAWGQLGAEAFF
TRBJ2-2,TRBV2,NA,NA,TGTGCCAGCAGTGTAATGGGGGAGCTGTTTTTT,CASSVMGELFF
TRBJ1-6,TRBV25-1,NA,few,TGTGCCAGCCGCCAGACCACTGACTTCCTTGGGAATTCACCCCTCCACTTT,CASRQTTDFLGNSPLHF
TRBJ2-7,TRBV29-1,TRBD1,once,TGCAGCGTTGCGGGGTTGTCCAGAACGGGACAGGGGAACGAGCAGTACTTC,CSVAGLSRTGQGNEQYF
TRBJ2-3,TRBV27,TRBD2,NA,TGTGCCAGCAGTTTATCGGTGGGACTAGCGGATGTACTTAGCACAGATACGCAGTATTTT,CASSLSVGLADVLSTDTQYF
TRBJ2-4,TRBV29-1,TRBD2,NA,TGCAGCGTTGTCGGGGGGGCGTTGGACATTCAGTACTTC,CSVVGGALDIQYF
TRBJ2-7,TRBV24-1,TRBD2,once,TGTGCCACCAGTGATTCCGGACTAGCGGGAAGATCCTACGAGCAGTACTTC,CATSDSGLAGRSYEQYF
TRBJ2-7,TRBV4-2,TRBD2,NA,TGTGCCAGCAGCACAAGCCGGGACTACTCCTACGAGCAGTACTTC,CASSTSRDYSYEQYF
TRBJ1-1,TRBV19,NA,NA,TGTGCCAGTAGTATAGACAGTGGGGCCACTGAAGCTTTCTTT,CASSIDSGATEAFF
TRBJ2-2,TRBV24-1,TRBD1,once,TGTGCCACCAGTGATTCCGGGACAGGGGACACCGGGGAGCTGTTTTTT,CATSDSGTGDTGELFF
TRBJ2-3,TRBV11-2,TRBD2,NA,TGTGCCAGCAGCACCGGGACTAGCGGGAATATCGGCACAGATACGCAGTATTTT,CASSTGTSGNIGTDTQYF
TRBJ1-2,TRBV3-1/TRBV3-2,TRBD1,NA,TGTGCCAGCAGCCAAGATCCATGGGACAGGGGCTATGGCTACACCTTC,CASSQDPWDRGYGYTF
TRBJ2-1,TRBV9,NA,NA,TGTGCCAGCAGCGGACTCGAGGATGAGCAGTTCTTC,CASSGLEDEQFF
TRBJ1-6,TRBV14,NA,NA,TGTGCCAGCAGCCAAGATGCTGTTGGGGGCGCTTCACCCCTCCACTTT,CASSQDAVGGASPLHF
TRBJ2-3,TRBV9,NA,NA,TGTGCCAGCAGCGCGACTAGGTCCACAGATACGCAGTATTTT,CASSATRSTDTQYF
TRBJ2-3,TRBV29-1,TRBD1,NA,TGCAGCGTTGAAATAGTCGGGACAGGGACAATCGATACGCAGTATTTT,CSVEIVGTGTIDTQYF
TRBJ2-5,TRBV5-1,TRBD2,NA,TGCGCCAGCAGCTTGGCGGCATCGGGGGGGCCCCTGGAGACCCAGTACTTC,CASSLAASGGPLETQYF
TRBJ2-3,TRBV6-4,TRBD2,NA,TGTGCCAGCAGTGAAGGTAGCGGGGGAACAGATACGCAGTATTTT,CASSEGSGGTDTQYF
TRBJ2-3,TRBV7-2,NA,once,TGTGCCAGCAGCGTAGCTAGGGGGGGCGTAGATACGCAGTATTTT,CASSVARGGVDTQYF
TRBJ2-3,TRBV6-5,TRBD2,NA,TGTGCCAGCGTGTCGGGAGCGGGGACAGATACGCAGTATTTT,CASVSGAGTDTQYF
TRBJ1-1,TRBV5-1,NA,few,TGCGCCAGCAGCTTGTCCGGGGGTCCTGCTACTGAAGCTTTCTTT,CASSLSGGPATEAFF
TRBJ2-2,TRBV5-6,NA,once,TGTGCCAGCAGCAAGGAGGACACCGGGGAGCTGTTTTTT,CASSKEDTGELFF
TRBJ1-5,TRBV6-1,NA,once,TGTGCCAGCAGTGAAGCGGACGGAGGTAGCAATCAGCCCCAGCATTTT,CASSEADGGSNQPQHF
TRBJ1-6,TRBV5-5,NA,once,TGTGCCAGCAGCTTGGAGGTAGGGGTTATTTCACCCCTCCACTTT,CASSLEVGVISPLHF
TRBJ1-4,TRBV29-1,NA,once,TGCAGCGTTCAACAGGGTCTGAATGAAAAACTGTTTTTT,CSVQQGLNEKLFF
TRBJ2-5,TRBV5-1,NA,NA,TGCGCCAGCAGGTACTATCGGGGTTTTCAAGAGACCCAGTACTTC,CASRYYRGFQETQYF
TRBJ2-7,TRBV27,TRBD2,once,TGTGCCAGCAGTCCCGTCGGGGGGTACTACGAGCAGTACTTC,CASSPVGGYYEQYF
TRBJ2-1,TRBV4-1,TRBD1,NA,TGCGCCAGCAGCCAATCCCCCGACAGGGGGCAGTTCTTC,CASSQSPDRGQFF
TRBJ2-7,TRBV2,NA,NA,TGTGCCAGCAACCGAGGGGGCGAGCAGTACTTC,CASNRGGEQYF
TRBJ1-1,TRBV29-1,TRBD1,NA,TGCAGCGACGTGACAGGGTACAGCACTGAAGCTTTCTTT,CSDVTGYSTEAFF
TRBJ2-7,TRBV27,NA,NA,TGTGCCAGCAGTTTATACGGCTCGGAGGATAGCTCCTACGAGCAGTACTTC,CASSLYGSEDSSYEQYF
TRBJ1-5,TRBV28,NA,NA,TGTGCCAGCAAACAGGTAGGGGCCGGTGGCAATCAGCCCCAGCATTTT,CASKQVGAGGNQPQHF
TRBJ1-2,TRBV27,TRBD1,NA,TGTGCCAGCAGTCTTAGACAGGGATCGAGATATGGCTACACCTTC,CASSLRQGSRYGYTF
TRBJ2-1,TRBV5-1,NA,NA,TGCGCCAGCAGCGGAGGGACGGCGAGCTCCTACAATGAGCAGTTCTTC,CASSGGTASSYNEQFF
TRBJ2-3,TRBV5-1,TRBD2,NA,TGCGCCAGCAGCTTGGGGACTAGCGGGGATACGCAGTATTTT,CASSLGTSGDTQYF
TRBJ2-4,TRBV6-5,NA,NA,TGTGCCAGCAGGGCGCCGTCGGCCAGAGGAATCCAGTACTTC,CASRAPSARGIQYF
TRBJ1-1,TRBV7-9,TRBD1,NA,TGTGCCAGCAGCCCGGGACAGATACTGAACACTGAAGCTTTCTTT,CASSPGQILNTEAFF